This T cell receptor beta chain was sequenced for a study of T cell repertoires in aging, cancer and after chemotherapy (dated by TCRdb to about 2019). Notes on the research overall: Donors were distributed across six age groups ranging from 30 or younger to 70 or older, with at least three individuals included per group. In the solid tumor group, paired pre- and post-chemotherapy samples were obtained from brain tumor (glioblastoma) patients receiving temozolomide-based therapy. Alongside fewer than 100 healthy donors serving as a reference group, the cohort included 200 to 250 cancer patients, of whom 94 had hematological cancers and 120 to 130 had solid cancers. The study profiled peripheral blood TCR beta repertoires from healthy donors and cancer patients to examine immunoaging and T cell reconstitution after chemotherapy. In total, the full dataset held millions of TCR reads.

The study at large found these results: Compared with age-matched healthy donors, untreated patients with hematological or solid cancers had significantly lower TCR diversity and higher clonality in blood. In both cancer cohorts, median generation probability rose over the chemotherapy interval, which suggests that the repertoire was reconstituted through rebound thymic output. In healthy donors, the decline in TCR diversity with age was mainly due to loss of richness, whereas in cancer patients loss of evenness also played a role. It was noted by the authors that conclusions about immunological memory after chemotherapy cannot be drawn from the repertoire data.

In the germline V gene (reference sequence), CDR1 corresponds to DFQATT and CDR2 to SNEGSKA. The cysteine opens and the phenylalanine closes a CDR3 of 13 amino acids. Kept here is only the CDR3 DNA, which spans 39 bases and is read in frame from base 1. A remark on this clonotype: Its cognate antigen has yet to be identified. The junction departs from germline at one end; a sequencing error may be responsible.

Instead of sorted cells or RNA, genomic DNA extracted from peripheral blood served as the source for amplifying TCR beta rearrangements. Using a mixed TRB-A/B primer pool, multiplex touch-down PCR amplified rearranged TRB sequences covering the V, D and J segments. Illumina adapters and sample indices were attached to the amplicons through two consecutive PCR reactions run with Phusion HS II polymerase. Amplicons were gel-purified with the NucleoSpin Gel and PCR Clean-up kit, then checked with Qubit and an Agilent 2100 Bioanalyzer. The libraries were sequenced on an Illumina MiSeq with 600-cycle, single-indexed, paired-end runs. The paper's data handling went like this. MiXCR versions 2.12 and 3.0.5 were used to process the TRB sequences. Each unique CDR3 nucleotide sequence was treated as one clone, and only productive sequences with two or more reads were kept. The repertoire metrics were Shannon diversity, evenness, clonality (defined as one minus evenness), and alpha-parameterized diversity profiles covering alpha 0 to 5. Generation probabilities of clones in paired pre- and post-chemotherapy samples were computed with the IGoR algorithm. TCRdb took the public reads, trimmed them with fastp at Q25, ran MiXCR for clone calling and kept in-frame beta chains. CDR3 protein duplicates are merged, each entry listing the most common genes and DNA. Clone size and V and J calls follow TCRdb, not the original study. The table for this sample lists over a thousand distinct CDR3 sequences; 25% to 35% of them were counted only once. Clones ranked in the top ten supply 25% to 35% of the sample.

This sequence uses TRBV20-1 and TRBJ1-1, with the D gene not confidently named. The specimen sequenced was blood. This sequence originates from a human donor with a solid tumor. The donor label of this sample is uncertain. CDR3 region: CSARAFTNAEAFF. The nucleotide sequence is given as TGCAGTGCTAGGGCGTTTACGAACGCTGAAGCTTTCTTT.